A selection of T cell receptor beta chains follows, all from one sample in a study of T cell responses to AZD1222 COVID-19 vaccine. Assay: immunoSEQ multiplex PCR; the TCRdb copy retains only in-frame clones and omits some. Among 100,000 to 150,000 clones listed, roughly 90% were seen once. This material consisted of peripheral blood, taken on day 0 of AZD1222 vaccination. All receptors derive from an adult in good health. Both conserved end residues are trimmed from each CDR3. D genes are given only for firm matches.

TRBV3-1/TRBV3-2	TRBJ1-1	NA	ASSQDPAF
TRBV6-2/TRBV6-3	TRBJ1-1	TRBD1	ASSYRDRGRSAEAF
TRBV7-5	TRBJ2-7	NA	ARSETGVSYEQY
TRBV11-2	TRBJ1-1	NA	ASSLDPSTNTEAF
TRBV28	TRBJ1-6	NA	ASSPPLGTPDPSPLH
TRBV25-1	TRBJ1-4	NA	ASSEYDRPNEKLF
TRBV19	TRBJ2-1	TRBD1	ASSTPGTVYNEQF
TRBV13	TRBJ1-4	NA	ASSTSRARATNEKLF
TRBV28	TRBJ1-5	NA	ASSLGAGIDSNQPQH
TRBV27	TRBJ1-4	NA	ASSSHPGPSGEKLF
TRBV30	TRBJ1-5	NA	AWSPGFNQPQH
TRBV7-9	TRBJ1-5	TRBD1	ASSLGTGVGQPQH
TRBV4-3	TRBJ2-1	NA	ASSHEQGEQF
TRBV28	TRBJ2-1	NA	ASSLGTATYNEQF
TRBV7-2	TRBJ1-6	NA	ASSLVPPGGSNNSPLH
TRBV9	TRBJ1-2	NA	ASSPPGSGYT
TRBV19	TRBJ2-2	NA	ASLNRQDTGELF